One sample yielded the 32 T cell receptor beta chains listed below, sequenced in a study of blood T cell repertoires in COVID-19. The repertoire was sequenced with immunoSEQ multiplex PCR; TCRdb's copy has only in-frame clones and lacks some. Found here are about 340,000 clones, roughly 90% of them singletons; the top ten hold 7% to 8%. The sequencing sample was made of peripheral blood. Every receptor here comes from a woman aged 65 to 85 with COVID-19, enrolled during active disease.

J is TRBJ2-5 and V is TRBV7-9, with TRBD1 as a possible D gene (5 bases). Germline CDR1 reads SEHNR; CDR2 reads FQNEAQ (reference sequence). This CDR3 is 13 amino acids long. V was clipped by 3 bases and J by 5 bases, with 10 bases between them. CDR3 sequence (DNA): TGTGCCAGCAGCTTGGCAGGGTGGGAGACCCAGTACTTC. Protein: CASSLAGWETQYF.

This chain links TRBV12-3 or TRBV12-4 with TRBJ2-1; no clear D. The germline V and J ends were trimmed by 5 bases and 3 bases, with 8 bases remaining between them. There are 13 residues in the CDR3. The CDR3 protein is CASSPLLYNEQFF. The CDR3, as DNA: TGTGCCAGCAGTCCTCTCCTCTACAATGAGCAGTTCTTC.

This CDR3 is CASSIQFNYGYTF. The DNA for the CDR3 is TGTGCCAGTAGTATTCAGTTTAACTATGGCTACACCTTC. This chain joins TRBV19 and TRBJ1-2; D is unclear. The V and J ends lost 3 bases and 1 base respectively, with 6 bases between them. The CDR3 spans 13 residues. In germline, CDR1 is LNHDA, CDR2 SQIVND (reference sequence).

This rearrangement joins TRBV2 to TRBJ1-4; possibly TRBD1 for D (6 bases). Deletions cut 8 bases from V and 8 bases from J, with 36 bases between. The CDR3 spans 20 residues. Germline V gene sequence: CDR1 SNHLY, CDR2 FYNNEI. CDR3 sequence: CASRLTGSDTETIRGEKLFF. CDR3 bases: TGTGCCAGCCGACTTACTGGATCGGACACGGAGACTATAAGGGGGGAAAAACTGTTTTTT.

This clone was seen once. J is TRBJ1-3 and V is TRBV19; 7 positions agree with TRBD1. CDR3 length equals 16 residues. V was pared by 5 bases and J by 0 bases, with 7 bases of the junction left unmatched. CDR1 and CDR2 (germline): LNHDA, SQIVND (reference sequence). The CDR3 region has the DNA TGTGCCAGTAGTCTACACAGGGGAAACTCTGGAAACACCATATATTTT. This translates into CASSLHRGNSGNTIYF.

This chain links TRBV4-2 with TRBJ1-5; possible D gene TRBD1, 6 bases. Germline lookup yields CDR1 LGHNA and CDR2 YNFKEQ. The CDR3 consists of 16 residues. V lost 0 bases and J lost 2, with 11 bases in between. The CDR3 DNA reads TGTGCCAGCAGCCAAGAACACAGGGCGGGCAATCAGCCCCAGCATTTT. The encoded protein is CASSQEHRAGNQPQHF.

V gene TRBV24-1 combines with J gene TRBJ1-5; 7 bases fit TRBD1. The CDR3 has 16 residues. Germline V gene data show CDR1 as KGHDR and CDR2 as SFDVKD. The ends lost 4 bases at V and 3 bases at J; junction bases unmatched: 8. The CDR3 coding sequence is TGTGCCACCAGTGAAACGTCCAGGGGGGACAATCAGCCCCAGCATTTT. The encoded protein is CATSETSRGDNQPQHF.

The V gene is TRBV6-5, the J gene TRBJ1-2; D call uncertain. The CDR3 consists of 12 residues. Looked up from germline, CDR1 is MNHEY and CDR2 is SVGAGI. V shed 5 bases and J shed 8 bases, with 12 bases lying between them. The chain's CDR3 is CASSPILGGYTF. For the CDR3, the DNA is TGTGCCAGCAGTCCTATCCTCGGGGGCTACACCTTC.

Turning to this clone: Other DNA sequences in the sample encode the same CDR3. This chain links TRBV18 with TRBJ1-2, with a weak D call TRBD1 (5 bases). This CDR3 has 11 amino acids. Trimming took off 6 bases at V and 4 bases at J, with 6 bases between the two ends. The germline V gene has CDR1 KGHSH and CDR2 LQKENI. The CDR3 DNA is TGTGCCAGCTCCGACAGCTATGGCTACACCTTC. Translated, it gives CASSDSYGYTF.

In its sample, this clone was seen a few times. V usage is TRBV6-2 or TRBV6-3 and J usage is TRBJ2-3; D unresolved. CDR3 size: 13 residues. Looked up from germline, CDR1 is MNHEY and CDR2 is SVGEGT. Trimming removed 5 bases from V and 4 bases from J, with 10 bases in between. CDR3: CASSPHRSDTQYF. DNA of the CDR3: TGTGCCAGCAGTCCACACCGTTCAGATACGCAGTATTTT.

The chain recombines TRBV6-4 with TRBJ2-2; D is possibly TRBD2 (5 bases). The CDR3 runs to 14 residues. Between the trimmed V and J ends, which lost 0 bases and 7 bases, there was a span of 9 bases. CDR1 is MRHNA and CDR2 is SNTAGT in the germline V gene. In nucleotides, the CDR3 is TGTGCCAGCAGTGACTCTATAACTAGCGGGGAGCTGTTTTTT. It yields the protein CASSDSITSGELFF.

The gene calls are TRBV9 and TRBJ2-1; TRBD1 is a possible D gene (6 bases). The germline V gene encodes CDR1 SGDLS and CDR2 YYNGEE. CDR3 size: 14 residues. Between the trimmed V and J ends, which lost 2 bases and 2 bases, there was a span of 8 bases. The CDR3 DNA follows: TGTGCCAGCAGCGTCCAGGGGACCTACAATGAGCAGTTCTTC. This sequence encodes CASSVQGTYNEQFF.

V is TRBV5-1 and J is TRBJ1-3; possibly TRBD1 for D (5 bases). The CDR3 runs 16 residues. CDR1 is SGHRS and CDR2 is YFSETQ in the germline V gene. V was cut by 2 bases and J by 0 bases, with 12 bases left in between. The CDR3: CASSFGGSPSGNTIYF. The CDR3 DNA sequence: TGCGCCAGCAGCTTCGGGGGAAGCCCCTCTGGAAACACCATATATTTT.

The chain couples TRBV2 to TRBJ1-1; D is unresolved. V shed 6 bases and J shed 3 bases, with 17 bases lying between them. Germline V gives CDR1 SNHLY, CDR2 FYNNEI. CDR3 length equals 15 residues. The CDR3 loop is CASRQRDMRDTEAFF. In DNA, the CDR3 is TGTGCCAGCAGGCAACGAGACATGAGGGACACTGAAGCTTTCTTT.

This clone was recorded a few times. This chain uses TRBV5-1 with TRBJ1-2; 9 bases line up with TRBD1. The CDR3 sequence is 17 residues long. V was pared by 0 bases and J by 6 bases, with 12 bases of the junction left unmatched. The germline CDR1 and CDR2 sequences are SGHRS and YFSETQ. The DNA of the CDR3 is TGCGCCAGCAGCTTGGGCGGGACAGGGTATTCTGGGCATGGCTACACCTTC. Protein: CASSLGGTGYSGHGYTF.

This chain links TRBV7-9 with TRBJ1-1; D is unresolved. The CDR3 covers 15 residues. V lost 1 base to trimming and J lost 4 bases, with 13 bases between them. Germline assignment: CDR1 SEHNR and CDR2 FQNEAQ (reference sequence). The CDR3, as DNA: TGTGCCAGCAGCTTAGTTGGTGCAGGAGGCACTGAAGCTTTCTTT. Protein product: CASSLVGAGGTEAFF.

The V and J genes are TRBV5-4 and TRBJ1-5, with 8 bases matching TRBD1. This CDR3 comprises 15 residues. The ends lost 4 bases at V and 2 bases at J; junction bases unmatched: 5. Germline CDR1 and CDR2: SGHNT and YYREEE (reference sequence). The CDR3 nucleotides read TGTGCCAGCAGCCAGGAGGGACAGGGCAATCAGCCCCAGCATTTT. This encodes CASSQEGQGNQPQHF. Complete variable domain (other parts from reference TRBV5-4 and TRBJ1-5): ETGVTQSPTHLIKTRGQQVTLRCSSQSGHNTVSWYQQALGQGPQFIFQYYREEENGRGNFPPRFSGLQFPNYSSELNVNALELDDSALYLCASSQEGQGNQPQHFGDGTRLSIL.

This clone was seen just once. This chain joins TRBV5-1 and TRBJ2-5; 8 nucleotides agree with TRBD1. The CDR3 runs 15 residues. CDR1 and CDR2 (germline): SGHRS, YFSETQ. The V segment lost 6 bases and the J segment 3 bases; nucleotides outside the gene matches: 10. As DNA, the CDR3 is TGCGCCAGCAACCTACAGGGGGTAAGGGAAGAGACCCAGTACTTC. Its translation: CASNLQGVREETQYF.

The chain couples TRBV7-9 to TRBJ1-2; no clear D gene. Germline CDR1 SEHNR, CDR2 FQNEAQ (reference sequence). The V and J ends lost 5 bases and 4 bases respectively, with 8 bases between them. The CDR3 covers 12 residues. The CDR3 DNA follows: TGTGCCAGCAGCCCGGGGAGCTATGGCTACACCTTC. It yields the protein CASSPGSYGYTF. Using reference TRBV7-9 and TRBJ1-2 for the parts outside the CDR3, the full variable domain is DTGVSQNPRHKITKRGQNVTFRCDPISEHNRLYWYRQTLGQGPEFLTYFQNEAQLEKSRLLSDRFSAERPKGSFSTLEIQRTEQGDSAMYLCASSPGSYGYTFGSGTRLTVV.

The chain joins TRBV10-3 to TRBJ1-6; the D is unclear. CDR1 and CDR2 (germline): ENHRY, SYGVKD. CDR3 length: 15 residues. Trimming took off 3 bases at V and 3 bases at J, with 9 bases between the two ends. CDR3: CAISDPVYYNSPLHF. The CDR3 DNA follows: TGTGCCATCAGTGATCCCGTTTACTATAATTCACCCCTCCACTTT.

The CDR3 region is CASSGPGQYGYTF. CDR3 DNA: TGTGCCAGCAGCGGCCCGGGACAGTATGGCTACACCTTC. The rearrangement uses TRBV27 and TRBJ1-2; the match to TRBD1 covers 7 bases. The CDR3 extends over 13 amino acids. Germline values: CDR1 MNHEY, CDR2 SMNVEV (reference sequence). Trimming at V came to 6 bases and at J to 5 bases, leaving 6 bases not matched to a gene.

This chain links TRBV12-5 with TRBJ1-2; D gene uncertain. Germline V CDR1 and CDR2: LGHNT, FRNRAP. The V and J ends lost 3 bases and 7 bases respectively, with 12 bases between them. CDR3 size: 13 residues. The CDR3 spells CASGLVQELGYTF. CDR3 sequence (DNA): TGTGCTAGTGGTTTAGTTCAGGAACTTGGCTACACCTTC.

As concerns this clone: This same CDR3 is encoded by further DNA sequences in the sample. The chain links TRBV5-1 to TRBJ2-3; D is possibly TRBD2 (5 bases). Trimming cost V 0 bases and J 1 base, with 6 bases left between them. Per germline, CDR1 SGHRS and CDR2 YFSETQ. This CDR3 has 14 amino acids. CDR3 amino acids: CASSLAGGTDTQYF. The DNA for the CDR3 is TGCGCCAGCAGCTTGGCCGGGGGCACAGATACGCAGTATTTT.

The chain joins TRBV28 to TRBJ2-7, with TRBD1 matching over 11 bases. Unmatched junction bases numbered 4, after V lost 3 bases and J lost 6 bases. The CDR3 is made up of 14 amino acids. CDR1 and CDR2 (germline): MDHEN, SYDVKM. CDR3 sequence reads: CASSFGGQGVEQYF. The CDR3 DNA sequence: TGTGCCAGCAGTTTCGGGGGACAGGGGGTCGAGCAGTACTTC.

This chain uses TRBV9 with TRBJ1-3; D gene unclear. Germline V gene lookup returns CDR1 SGDLS and CDR2 YYNGEE. This CDR3 is 16 amino acids long. Trimming removed 2 bases from V and 0 bases from J, with 12 bases in between. The CDR3: CASSVQPGNSGNTIYF. As DNA, the CDR3 is TGTGCCAGCAGCGTCCAACCCGGTAACTCTGGAAACACCATATATTTT.

The rearrangement joins TRBV10-1 to TRBJ2-5, with unresolved D. Germline loops: CDR1 WNHNN, CDR2 SYGVQD (reference sequence). The CDR3 is 14 residues long. Between the trimmed V and J ends, which lost 1 base and 5 bases, there was a span of 11 bases. The CDR3 DNA follows: TGCGCCAGCAGTGAGTTGAGGATATGGGAGACCCAGTACTTC. This codes for CASSELRIWETQYF.

This chain connects TRBV29-1 to TRBJ1-2; D is unclear. CDR1 and CDR2 (germline): SQVTM, ANQGSEA. The V and J ends lost 5 bases and 0 bases respectively, with 16 bases between them. The CDR3 spans 15 residues. The CDR3 sequence is CSVHSLPPSNYGYTF. As DNA, the CDR3 is TGCAGCGTTCACAGCCTCCCCCCTTCTAACTATGGCTACACCTTC.

V and J are TRBV30 and TRBJ1-2; D not resolved. CDR1 is GTSNPN and CDR2 is SVGIG in the germline V gene (reference sequence). The CDR3 is 14 residues long. The V end lost 3 bases, the J end lost 3 bases, and 14 bases lay between the germline ends. The CDR3 loop reads CAWRRVKEDYGYTF. The CDR3 coding sequence is TGTGCCTGGAGAAGAGTTAAAGAGGACTATGGCTACACCTTC.

The J gene is TRBJ2-1, the V gene TRBV12-3 or TRBV12-4; tentative D call: TRBD1 (6 bases). This CDR3 has 12 residues. The V end was cut by 8 bases, the J end by 6 bases, with 11 bases between. The CDR3 region is CASVDRLNEQFF. The CDR3 nucleotides read TGTGCCAGCGTAGACAGGCTCAATGAGCAGTTCTTC.

The rearrangement uses TRBV5-6 and TRBJ1-1; the match to TRBD1 covers 9 bases. After removal of 3 bases from V and 4 bases from J, the junction contained 4 bases not matched to a gene. There are 14 residues in the CDR3. Germline CDR1 SGHDT, CDR2 YYEEEE. The chain's CDR3 is CASSWRGQGTEAFF. In DNA, the CDR3 is TGTGCCAGCAGCTGGAGGGGACAGGGCACTGAAGCTTTCTTT.

The rearrangement uses TRBV18 and TRBJ1-5; D not resolved. The CDR3 extends over 13 amino acids. Per the germline V gene, CDR1 is KGHSH and CDR2 is LQKENI. Trimming stripped 2 bases from V and 7 bases from J, with 9 bases between. The CDR3 spells CASSPTSDQPQHF. CDR3 bases: TGTGCCAGCTCACCAACAAGCGACCAGCCCCAGCATTTT.

V usage is TRBV7-9 and J usage is TRBJ2-7; 10 bases agree with TRBD2. CDR3 length: 17 amino acids. The germline V gene encodes CDR1 SEHNR and CDR2 FQNEAQ (reference sequence). V gave up 6 bases and J gave up 6 bases; unmatched junction bases: 17. CDR3 DNA sequence: TGTGCCAGCAGAGGTAGGGCTAGCGGGGGTTCCGGGGGCGAGCAGTACTTC. Translating gives CASRGRASGGSGGEQYF.